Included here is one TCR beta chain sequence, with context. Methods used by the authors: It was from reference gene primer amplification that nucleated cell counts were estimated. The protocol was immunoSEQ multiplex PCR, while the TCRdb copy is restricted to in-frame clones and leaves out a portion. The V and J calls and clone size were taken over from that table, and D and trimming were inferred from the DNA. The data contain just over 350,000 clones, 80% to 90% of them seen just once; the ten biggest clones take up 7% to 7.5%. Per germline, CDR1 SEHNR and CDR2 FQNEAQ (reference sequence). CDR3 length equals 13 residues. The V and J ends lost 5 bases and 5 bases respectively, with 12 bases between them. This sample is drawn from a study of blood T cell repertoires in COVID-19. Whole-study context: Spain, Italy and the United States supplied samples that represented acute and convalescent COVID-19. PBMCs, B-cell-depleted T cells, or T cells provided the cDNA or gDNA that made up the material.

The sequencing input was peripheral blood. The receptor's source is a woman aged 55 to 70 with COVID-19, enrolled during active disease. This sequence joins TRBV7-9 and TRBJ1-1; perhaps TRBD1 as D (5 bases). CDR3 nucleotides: TGTGCCAGCAGCCCGCAGGGAGGGACTGAAGCTTTCTTT. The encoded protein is CASSPQGGTEAFF.